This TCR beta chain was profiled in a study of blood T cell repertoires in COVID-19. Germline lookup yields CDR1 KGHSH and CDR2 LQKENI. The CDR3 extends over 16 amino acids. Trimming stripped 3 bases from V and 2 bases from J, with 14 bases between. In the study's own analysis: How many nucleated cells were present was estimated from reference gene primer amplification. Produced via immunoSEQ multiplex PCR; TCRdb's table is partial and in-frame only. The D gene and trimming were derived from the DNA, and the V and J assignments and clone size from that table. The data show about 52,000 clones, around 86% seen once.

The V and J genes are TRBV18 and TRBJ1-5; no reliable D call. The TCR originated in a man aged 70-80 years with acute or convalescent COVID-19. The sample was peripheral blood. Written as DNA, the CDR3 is TGTGCCAGCTCACCCCTACCCCGTAACGGCAATCAGCCCCAGCATTTT. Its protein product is CASSPLPRNGNQPQHF. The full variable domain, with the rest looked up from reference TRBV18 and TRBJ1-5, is NAGVMQNPRHLVRRRGQEARLRCSPMKGHSHVYWYRQLPEEGLKFMVYLQKENIIDESGMPKERFSAEFPKEGPSILRIQQVVRGDSAAYFCASSPLPRNGNQPQHFGDGTRLSIL.